This TCR beta chain was sequenced during a study of cytomegalovirus exposure and HLA in healthy donors. About the study: An earlier analysis identified approximately 120 million unique TCR beta sequences in 170 million or so T cells. Study-wide results and caveats: Other equally common chains were less clonally expanded than HLA-associated TCR beta chains, a later analysis showed. TCR sequences were mostly rare, though some public TCRs occurred in many donors.

In the PCR, 60 Vbeta and 13 Jbeta primers were used. The protocol was immunoSEQ multiplex PCR, while the TCRdb copy is restricted to in-frame clones and leaves out a portion. This table lists 91,000 or so clones. In regard to this clone: Its target is unknown.

Germline V gene lookup returns CDR1 SGHTA and CDR2 FQGTGA. V lost 5 bases and J lost 5, with 15 bases in between. The CDR3 totals 14 residues. Sequenced input: PBMCs. The origin of this receptor is a woman in her twenties or thirties in good health and CMV-seronegative. The chain couples TRBV7-3 to TRBJ2-5; D not resolved. CDR3 sequence (DNA): TGTGCCAGCAGCGCAGGTGGGCCCACGGAGACCCAGTACTTC. The encoded protein is CASSAGGPTETQYF.